This paragraph reports one TCR beta chain. The sample originates from a study of T cells after yellow fever vaccination. MiXCR, applied by TCRdb to the 5' RACE reads, yields one record per CDR3 protein. This table has about 360,000 distinct CDR3 sequences, roughly 6.2% appearing once. This CDR3 spans 15 amino acids. Germline V gene data show CDR1 as SGHNT and CDR2 as YYREEE (reference sequence). V lost 2 bases to trimming and J lost 8 bases; unmatched junction nucleotides: 10. V usage is TRBV5-4 and J usage is TRBJ2-3; 8 bases align to TRBD2. The specimen was PBMCs, collected 5 days after the yellow fever booster vaccination. The clonotype was recovered from a man aged 25 to 40 who received the YFV17D yellow fever vaccine. CDR3 residues: CASSLSGREGGTQYF. The CDR3 DNA follows: TGTGCCAGCAGCTTAAGTGGTCGGGAGGGGGGTACGCAGTATTTT.